These T cell receptor beta chains were read from a single sample in a study of shared clonotypes between healthy human individuals. The assay was immunoSEQ multiplex PCR, and TCRdb's table has in-frame clones only and misses some. Of approximately 1.9 million clones listed, 90% to 95% are singletons. Source material: naive CD8+ T cells from PBMCs. These TCRs come from a man aged 18 to 30 in good health. Some clones in this sample may be carry-over from other donors' samples. The CDR3 runs from the conserved cysteine through the conserved F or W. The D gene is left open where the match is weak. Size values are once, few and many counts, or a class for expanded clones, and some rows have none.

J gene | CDR3 length | clone size | V gene | D gene | CDR3 protein | CDR3 DNA
TRBJ1-3 | 14 | - | TRBV9 | - | CASSDGPSGNTIYF | TGTGCCAGCAGCGACGGGCCTTCTGGAAACACCATATATTTT
TRBJ2-1 | 16 | - | TRBV7-3 | - | CASSAFPGVRWNEQFF | TGTGCCAGCAGCGCGTTTCCGGGAGTACGTTGGAATGAGCAGTTCTTC
TRBJ1-3 | 13 | - | TRBV19 | TRBD1 | CATRDSSGNTIYF | TGTGCCACCCGGGACAGCTCTGGAAACACCATATATTTT
TRBJ1-3 | 15 | - | TRBV19 | - | CASSPSELSGNTIYF | TGTGCCAGTAGTCCTTCCGAGCTCTCTGGAAACACCATATATTTT
TRBJ2-7 | 13 | - | TRBV27 | - | CASSQRLGYEQYF | TGTGCCAGCAGCCAGAGACTAGGCTACGAGCAGTACTTC
TRBJ2-7 | 15 | - | TRBV5-8 | - | CASRLLGQIEGEQYF | TGTGCCAGCAGATTACTCGGACAGATAGAGGGCGAGCAGTACTTC
TRBJ2-3 | 18 | - | TRBV5-1 | TRBD2 | CASSLEESWREGANTQYF | TGCGCCAGCAGCTTGGAGGAATCGTGGCGGGAGGGGGCAAATACGCAGTATTTT
TRBJ2-5 | 16 | - | TRBV4-1 | TRBD2 | CASSQDRGLAGQTQYF | TGCGCCAGCAGCCAAGATAGGGGACTAGCGGGGCAGACCCAGTACTTC
TRBJ2-7 | 14 | - | TRBV6-1 | - | CASRPQTEGYEQYF | TGTGCCAGCAGGCCGCAAACAGAGGGCTACGAGCAGTACTTC
TRBJ1-1 | 13 | - | TRBV27 | - | CASRPTGSTEAFF | TGTGCCAGCAGGCCCACGGGGTCCACTGAAGCTTTCTTT
TRBJ2-5 | 18 | - | TRBV4-3 | TRBD2 | CASSQAGLAGEGEETQYF | TGCGCCAGCAGCCAAGCGGGACTAGCGGGAGAGGGGGAAGAGACCCAGTACTTC
TRBJ1-1 | 14 | - | TRBV15 | - | CATSPETTNTEAFF | TGTGCCACCAGCCCCGAAACTACCAACACTGAAGCTTTCTTT
TRBJ2-1 | 15 | - | TRBV2 | TRBD2 | CASSETSAPYNEQFF | TGTGCCAGCAGTGAAACTAGCGCACCCTACAATGAGCAGTTCTTC
TRBJ2-3 | 14 | - | TRBV29-1 | - | CSVDGGGRLDTQYF | TGCAGCGTTGATGGGGGGGGGCGCTTAGATACGCAGTATTTT
TRBJ2-5 | 17 | - | TRBV9 | TRBD1 | CASSVEGQGVIRETQYF | TGTGCCAGCAGCGTAGAGGGACAGGGGGTCATTCGGGAGACCCAGTACTTC
TRBJ2-7 | 15 | once | TRBV2 | - | CASSERGSRPYEQYF | TGTGCCAGCAGTGAAAGGGGGTCTCGCCCCTACGAGCAGTACTTC
TRBJ2-7 | 14 | - | TRBV10-2 | - | CASSESVTTSEQYF | TGCGCCAGCAGTGAGTCGGTGACTACGTCCGAGCAGTACTTC
TRBJ2-2 | 13 | - | TRBV30 | - | CAWSVHGAGELFF | TGTGCCTGGAGTGTACACGGGGCCGGGGAGCTGTTTTTT
TRBJ2-5 | 15 | - | TRBV28 | TRBD2 | CASTGGSLVQETQYF | TGTGCCAGCACGGGGGGGAGTTTAGTGCAAGAGACCCAGTACTTC
TRBJ1-5 | 15 | - | TRBV6-1 | - | CASRPSGAKNQPQHF | TGTGCCAGCAGGCCAAGCGGGGCGAAGAATCAGCCCCAGCATTTT
TRBJ1-1 | 13 | - | TRBV7-9 | - | CASSPYPNTEAFF | TGTGCCAGCAGCCCATATCCGAACACTGAAGCTTTCTTT
TRBJ1-5 | 14 | - | TRBV19 | TRBD1 | CASSMGQGVQPQHF | TGTGCCAGTAGTATGGGACAGGGGGTTCAGCCCCAGCATTTT
TRBJ2-7 | 12 | - | TRBV19 | - | CASSRSGYEQYF | TGTGCCAGTAGTCGGTCGGGCTACGAGCAGTACTTC
TRBJ1-2 | 14 | - | TRBV19 | - | CASSIAGADYGYTF | TGTGCCAGTAGTATAGCAGGGGCGGACTATGGCTACACCTTC
TRBJ1-2 | 15 | - | TRBV5-1 | - | CASSLDRTSSYGYTF | TGCGCCAGCAGCTTGGATCGTACTTCCAGCTATGGCTACACCTTC
TRBJ2-2 | 12 | - | TRBV7-2 | - | CASSLAAGELFF | TGTGCCAGCAGCTTAGCGGCCGGGGAGCTGTTTTTT
TRBJ1-4 | 15 | - | TRBV4-3 | - | CASSQVPGHPTGLFF | TGCGCCAGCAGCCAAGTCCCCGGACATCCCACCGGGCTGTTTTTT
TRBJ1-2 | 13 | few | TRBV7-3 | TRBD1 | CASSLGTEPGYTF | TGTGCCAGCAGCCTTGGGACAGAACCTGGCTACACCTTC
TRBJ2-1 | 15 | once | TRBV4-3 | - | CASSQGALPNNEQFF | TGCGCCAGCAGCCAAGGGGCCTTGCCCAACAATGAGCAGTTCTTC
TRBJ1-5 | 12 | few | TRBV7-9 | - | CASSLIAQPQHF | TGTGCCAGCAGCTTAATCGCTCAGCCCCAGCATTTT
TRBJ2-6 | 16 | - | TRBV4-2 | - | CASSPRGGTGANVLTF | TGTGCCAGCAGCCCGCGCGGCGGGACTGGGGCCAACGTCCTGACTTTC
TRBJ1-2 | 13 | - | TRBV2 | - | CATSSGLRDGYTF | TGTGCCACCTCCTCGGGCCTCAGGGATGGCTACACCTTC
TRBJ2-3 | 17 | - | TRBV7-7 | TRBD2 | CASSPSSQREHTDTQYF | TGTGCCAGCAGCCCTAGTTCCCAGCGGGAACACACAGATACGCAGTATTTT
TRBJ1-1 | 14 | - | TRBV27 | - | CAIWETARNTEAFF | TGTGCCATCTGGGAGACTGCCAGGAACACTGAAGCTTTCTTT
TRBJ1-1 | 10 | few | TRBV29-1 | - | CSVEGTEAFF | TGCAGCGTTGAAGGTACTGAAGCTTTCTTT
TRBJ2-3 | 15 | once | TRBV19 | TRBD2 | CASSIFSGYTDTQYF | TGTGCCAGTAGTATCTTTAGCGGGTACACAGATACGCAGTATTTT
TRBJ2-2 | 15 | - | TRBV10-3 | TRBD1 | CAISRTEQGGGELFF | TGTGCCATCAGCCGAACGGAACAGGGGGGCGGGGAGCTGTTTTTT
TRBJ2-7 | 12 | - | TRBV28 | - | CASSYSSYEQYF | TGTGCCAGCAGTTATAGCTCCTACGAGCAGTACTTC
TRBJ2-3 | 20 | once | TRBV2 | - | CASSIPRATGAPKYTDTQYF | TGTGCCAGCAGTATCCCGAGGGCTACCGGGGCCCCAAAGTACACAGATACGCAGTATTTT
TRBJ2-7 | 14 | - | TRBV5-6 | - | CASSLELVGGEQYF | TGTGCCAGCAGCTTGGAACTAGTCGGGGGCGAGCAGTACTTC
TRBJ2-7 | 18 | once | TRBV5-8 | - | CASSQDRKRTSRPDEQYF | TGTGCCAGCAGCCAGGACAGGAAACGGACTAGCCGCCCTGACGAGCAGTACTTC
TRBJ2-1 | 16 | - | TRBV7-8 | - | CASSSLFTQSVNEQFF | TGTGCCAGCAGCTCTCTCTTCACCCAAAGCGTTAATGAGCAGTTCTTC
TRBJ2-1 | 14 | - | TRBV10-2 | - | CASSDSGLYNEQFF | TGCGCCAGCAGCGATTCCGGACTCTACAATGAGCAGTTCTTC
TRBJ2-7 | 15 | - | TRBV28 | - | CASSNLRASSYEQYF | TGTGCCAGCAGCAACCTCCGGGCCAGCAGCTACGAGCAGTACTTC
TRBJ2-1 | 15 | - | TRBV28 | TRBD2 | CASSFSGTSSNEQFF | TGTGCCAGCAGCTTTTCCGGGACTAGCTCCAATGAGCAGTTCTTC
TRBJ2-1 | 14 | - | TRBV11-2 | - | CASSLTAWLAGQFF | TGTGCCAGCAGCTTAACGGCGTGGCTGGCTGGGCAGTTCTTC
TRBJ1-1 | 15 | - | TRBV7-9 | - | CASSPLVKEITEAFF | TGTGCCAGCAGCCCGCTAGTGAAGGAGATCACTGAAGCTTTCTTT
TRBJ2-1 | 14 | - | TRBV2 | - | CASSEAGMNNEQFF | TGTGCCAGCAGTGAAGCAGGTATGAACAATGAGCAGTTCTTC
TRBJ2-7 | 21 | - | TRBV10-3 | TRBD2 | CAISGFSDRSRKGLAGYEQYF | TGTGCCATCAGCGGTTTTTCGGACAGGAGTAGAAAAGGACTAGCGGGGTACGAGCAGTACTTC
TRBJ2-1 | 13 | - | TRBV9 | - | CASSEGRSNEQFF | TGTGCCAGCAGCGAAGGGCGCTCCAATGAGCAGTTCTTC
TRBJ2-7 | 14 | - | TRBV27 | TRBD1 | CASSWDSGSYEQYF | TGTGCCAGCAGTTGGGACAGCGGCTCCTACGAGCAGTACTTC
TRBJ2-3 | 13 | - | TRBV28 | - | CASSLDESHTQYF | TGTGCCAGCAGTTTAGACGAATCGCATACGCAGTATTTT
TRBJ1-1 | 15 | - | TRBV4-3 | - | CASSRSHRDYAEAFF | TGCGCCAGCAGCCGCTCCCACAGGGATTACGCTGAAGCTTTCTTT